Listed below are T cell receptor beta chains from one sample, sequenced in a study of spatial heterogeneity in lung cancer. TCRdb re-called the 5' RACE reads with MiXCR, one entry per CDR3 protein. Among fewer than 3,000 distinct CDR3 sequences, about 7% were seen once, and the ten largest hold about a sixth. This specimen consisted of normal lung tissue next to the tumor, obtained at surgery. These receptors were taken from a male donor with early-stage non-small cell lung cancer. The CDR3 runs from the conserved cysteine through the conserved F or W. The order of the fields is CDR3 protein, V gene, J gene, clone size. Size tells how often a clone was seen (once, few, many) or the class of an expanded clone, and some rows leave it out.

CASSLARRTYEQYF,TRBV11-2,TRBJ2-7,medium-sized
CASSEAPGMGEQYF,TRBV6-1,TRBJ2-7,many
CASSFTGAKETQYF,TRBV19,TRBJ2-5,medium-sized
CASSSGTFQPQHF,TRBV11-2,TRBJ1-5,large
CASSRLAGARDTQYF,TRBV19,TRBJ2-3,many
CASNQGNEQFF,TRBV2,TRBJ2-1,many
CASSVGGSGANVLTF,TRBV28,TRBJ2-6,many
CASRQSGNSTQYF,TRBV7-3,TRBJ2-3,-
CASSSPTTSNTEAFF,TRBV5-4,TRBJ1-1,medium-sized
CSVGSGDNYGYTF,TRBV29-1,TRBJ1-2,medium-sized
CASSLIAGGSTDTQYF,TRBV28,TRBJ2-3,medium-sized
CASSSGFDAFF,TRBV11-2,TRBJ1-1,large
CASSQEDRGDYGYTF,TRBV4-2,TRBJ1-2,once
CSVEGGTAQTYEQYF,TRBV29-1,TRBJ2-7,medium-sized
CASSLIYEQYF,TRBV11-2,TRBJ2-7,medium-sized
CSVDEGNNEQFF,TRBV29-1,TRBJ2-1,medium-sized
CASSALAGSYEQYF,TRBV27,TRBJ2-7,medium-sized
CASSLRDGNNEKLFF,TRBV7-9,TRBJ1-4,large
CASSKLGQGAGETQYF,TRBV7-2,TRBJ2-5,-
CSVESTGYGYTF,TRBV29-1,TRBJ1-2,few
CASITEPMTAETQYF,TRBV7-2,TRBJ2-5,-
CASSYILAGGEQFF,TRBV6-2/TRBV6-3,TRBJ2-1,medium-sized
CSARHNPGLAAYNEQFF,TRBV20-1,TRBJ2-1,medium-sized
CATTQGWGAGATQETQYF,TRBV12-3/TRBV12-4,TRBJ2-5,large
CASRIGTIYEQYF,TRBV28,TRBJ2-7,many
CAWSDRGVWNNSPLHF,TRBV30,TRBJ1-6,medium-sized
CASSPGQGASGANVLTF,TRBV18,TRBJ2-6,medium-sized
CASSETPYYGYTF,TRBV10-1,TRBJ1-2,-
CASSEPGQAATNEKLFF,TRBV6-2/TRBV6-3,TRBJ1-4,medium-sized
CAISADRGVNEQFF,TRBV10-3,TRBJ2-1,-
CATGEPYEQYF,TRBV28,TRBJ2-7,medium-sized
CASSPGRGFDEQFF,TRBV7-2,TRBJ2-1,medium-sized
CASSYTYEQYF,TRBV6-2/TRBV6-3,TRBJ2-7,medium-sized
CASSGGTENTEAFF,TRBV5-1,TRBJ1-1,medium-sized